This T cell receptor beta chain appears in the sequencing data of a study of T cell responses to AZD1222 COVID-19 vaccine. This CDR3 is built from 15 residues. In germline, CDR1 is SGDLS, CDR2 YYNGEE. The J segment lost 5 bases and the V segment lost 0 bases, leaving 4 bases of the junction unmatched. Generated by immunoSEQ multiplex PCR, the TCRdb table keeps only in-frame clones and is missing some. Of 75,000 to 100,000 clones in the sample, under 90% were seen once. The sequencing here drew on peripheral blood, taken on day 0 of AZD1222 vaccination. The rearrangement uses TRBV9 and TRBJ2-3; 9 bases are a match to TRBD2. The TCR was taken from an adult in good health. Here the CDR3 DNA reads TGTGCCAGCAGCGTAGCTGCGGGGGGGTTAGATACGCAGTATTTT. This codes for CASSVAAGGLDTQYF.